This T cell receptor (beta chain) was recovered during a study of identical twins. This clonotype was counted a few times. TCRdb redid the calling of the 5' RACE reads with MiXCR, one entry per CDR3 protein. The sample includes 430,000 or so distinct CDR3 sequences, less than 25% of them seen just once. Trimming cost V 6 bases and J 2 bases, with 8 bases left between them. Germline CDR1 is MNHEY and CDR2 is SVGEGT. The CDR3 is made up of 12 amino acids. These data were also filed under a second study, of T cells expressing NK-cell markers. That report adds: The study left the HCMV specificity of expanded NKG2C+ T cell clones unresolved.

The chain uses TRBV6-2 or TRBV6-3 and TRBJ2-7; possible D gene TRBD1, 5 bases. The source of this sequence is a woman between 18 and 30 years old in good health. Sequenced sample: CD4+ T cells sorted from blood. This chain's CDR3 is CASRDMTYEQYF. CDR3 in DNA: TGTGCCAGCAGGGACATGACCTACGAGCAGTACTTC.